This paragraph reports one T cell receptor beta chain. Its antigen is undetermined. This entry belongs to a study of cytomegalovirus exposure and HLA in healthy donors. Study-level points and caveats: Among TCR beta chains of equal frequency, HLA-associated ones were more clonally expanded in a later analysis.

The PCR employed 60 Vbeta primers together with 13 Jbeta primers. Sequencing used immunoSEQ multiplex PCR; TCRdb keeps in-frame clones, though not all of them. The repertoire holds roughly 120,000 clones, with about 82% as singletons. The sequence was obtained from a man aged 45-65 years in good health and CMV-seronegative. Sequencing was done on a sample of PBMCs.

CDR3 nucleotide sequence: TGTGCCAGCAGTGCGAGGGGGCTGAGGGGAAACACCATATATTTT. It specifies CASSARGLRGNTIYF. This chain connects TRBV27 to TRBJ1-3; 7 positions match TRBD1. The CDR3 extends over 15 amino acids. Germline V gene data show CDR1 as MNHEY and CDR2 as SMNVEV (reference sequence). Trimming took 5 bases from V and 4 from J; bases not matched to a gene: 8.